One sample yielded the 15 T cell receptor beta chains listed below, sequenced in a study of T cells in Graves' hyperthyroidism and ophthalmopathy. Regions amplified from RNA transcripts were the TCR beta CDR3 regions. With the HTBI primer set, the TCR CDR3 went through a first round of RT-PCR. TCRdb used MiXCR to reprocess the multiplex PCR reads, holding one entry per CDR3 protein. There are 250,000 or so distinct CDR3 sequences in the sample; around 15% occur only once, and 30% to 35% lies in the top ten. The source material was blood. The receptors come from a woman in her 50s with Graves' hyperthyroidism that later progressed to Graves' ophthalmopathy.

This clonotype was picked up many times. CDR3 sequence: CATRPGTGGRNTEAFF. CDR3 nucleotide sequence: TGTGCCACCAGACCTGGGACAGGGGGCAGGAACACTGAAGCTTTCTTT. This chain joins TRBV15 and TRBJ1-1; TRBD1 matches 12 bases. V lost 6 bases and J lost 1; bases outside the gene matches: 6. This CDR3 has 16 residues. Per the germline V gene, CDR1 is LNHNV and CDR2 is YYDKDF (reference sequence).

This clonotype was found many times. The J gene is TRBJ2-1, the V gene TRBV6-2 or TRBV6-3; D is perhaps TRBD2 (6 bases). The CDR3 is made up of 17 amino acids. Germline V gives CDR1 MNHEY, CDR2 SVGEGT. The V end was cut by 3 bases, the J end by 0 bases, with 15 bases between. Written as DNA, the CDR3 is TGTGCCAGCAGTTATTTGCGCGGGGCCAGCTCCTACAATGAGCAGTTCTTC. This sequence encodes CASSYLRGASSYNEQFF.

A remark on this clonotype: This may stem from a read error, because a much larger clone lies one nucleotide away. The chain's CDR3 is CASGPGTGNSPLHF. The CDR3, as DNA: TGTGCCAGCGGCCCCGGGACAGGGAATTCACCCCTCCACTTT. This rearrangement joins TRBV28 to TRBJ1-6; TRBD1 aligns across 9 bases. The CDR3 runs to 14 residues. CDR1 is MDHEN and CDR2 is SYDVKM in the germline V gene. The V segment lost 8 bases and the J segment 7 bases; nucleotides outside the gene matches: 6.

The chain employs TRBV7-8 and TRBJ2-7, with TRBD1 matching over 10 bases. The CDR3 length is 14 residues. Per germline, CDR1 SGHVS and CDR2 FQNEAQ. V lost 9 bases to trimming and J lost 6 bases; unmatched junction nucleotides: 11. CDR3 DNA sequence: TGTGCCAGTAACCCGGGACAGGGGTTGAGCGAGCAGTACTTC. Its protein is CASNPGQGLSEQYF.

This clonotype has ten or more counts. The chain combines TRBV11-2 with TRBJ2-7; possibly TRBD1 or TRBD2 for D (5 bases each). With 1 base removed from V and 4 bases from J, the gap between germline ends came to 17 bases. The CDR3 covers 16 residues. Per germline, CDR1 SGHAT and CDR2 FQNNGV. CDR3 sequence: CASSLVFGTLEYEQYF. The CDR3 DNA sequence: TGTGCCAGCAGCTTAGTTTTTGGGACGCTAGAATACGAGCAGTACTTC.

Only a few counts were recorded for this clonotype. The rearrangement joins TRBV16 to TRBJ1-2; a weak D match, TRBD1 (6 bases). The CDR3 has 14 amino acids. The germline V and J ends were trimmed by 4 bases and 6 bases, with 15 bases remaining between them. In germline, CDR1 is KGHSY, CDR2 FQNENV. In nucleotides, the CDR3 is TGTGCCAGCAGCCTTAAACTGGGGGCTAATGGCTACACCTTC. Translated: CASSLKLGANGYTF.

This clonotype came up a few times. The rearrangement uses TRBV9 and TRBJ2-3; D gene unclear. CDR3 size: 14 residues. The germline V and J ends were trimmed by 1 base and 2 bases, with 8 bases remaining between them. CDR1 and CDR2 from the germline V gene are SGDLS and YYNGEE. The CDR3 here is CASSVIGPTDTQYF. In nucleotides, the CDR3 is TGTGCCAGCAGCGTAATAGGACCCACAGATACGCAGTATTTT.

Ten or more counts support this clonotype. V usage is TRBV7-3 and J usage is TRBJ2-3; D not certain. V lost 3 bases and J 6 bases, leaving 13 bases between the germline ends. CDR3 length: 14 residues. The germline CDR1 and CDR2 sequences are SGHTA and FQGTGA. The CDR3 nucleotides are TGTGCCAGCAGCTTCAACGGGCGGAGTGATACGCAGTATTTT. Translated, it gives CASSFNGRSDTQYF.

V is TRBV12-3 or TRBV12-4 and J is TRBJ2-7, with D tentatively TRBD1 (6 bases). Trimming stripped 7 bases from V and 3 bases from J, with 10 bases between. This CDR3 comprises 12 residues. The CDR3: CASNTGFYEQYF. The CDR3 DNA follows: TGTGCCAGCAATACAGGGTTCTACGAGCAGTACTTC.

This clonotype was recorded many times. This rearrangement joins TRBV5-6 to TRBJ2-7; TRBD1 aligns across 8 bases. This CDR3 comprises 15 residues. The V and J ends lost 4 bases and 2 bases, in that order; junction bases with no gene match: 8. CDR1 and CDR2 from the germline V gene are SGHDT and YYEEEE. The CDR3 protein is CASSIAGTGAYEQYF. In DNA form, the CDR3 reads TGTGCCAGCAGCATCGCCGGGACAGGAGCCTACGAGCAGTACTTC.

The chain links TRBV12-3 or TRBV12-4 to TRBJ1-5; 7 bases match TRBD1. This CDR3 region has 14 residues. The V and J ends lost 7 bases and 7 bases, in that order; junction bases with no gene match: 10. The CDR3 DNA reads TGTGCCAGCACCCCAGGGGGGGCGCAGCAGCCCCAGCATTTT. Translating it yields CASTPGGAQQPQHF.

The table lists this clonotype with many counts. The chain combines TRBV12-3 or TRBV12-4 with TRBJ2-1; the D gene is possibly TRBD2 (5 bases). With 6 bases removed from V and 0 bases from J, the gap between germline ends came to 18 bases. This CDR3 contains 17 residues. CDR3 coding DNA: TGTGCCAGCAGCCCTTACACCGGGATTAGCTCCTACAATGAGCAGTTCTTC. This sequence encodes CASSPYTGISSYNEQFF.

This clonotype has at least ten counts. The V and J genes are TRBV7-8 and TRBJ2-7; D gene uncertain. Germline V gene lookup returns CDR1 SGHVS and CDR2 FQNEAQ. V shed 5 bases and J shed 5 bases, with 22 bases lying between them. The CDR3 consists of 16 residues. The CDR3 region has the DNA TGTGCCAGCAGCGTTAGGGTTGGGCCAAAACCTCACGAGCAGTACTTC. It specifies CASSVRVGPKPHEQYF.

This clonotype was counted only a few times. V is TRBV19 and J is TRBJ1-1, with D possibly being TRBD1 (5 bases). The CDR3 length is 14 residues. Germline CDR1 is LNHDA and CDR2 is SQIVND (reference sequence). V dropped 7 bases and J dropped 0 bases, with 12 bases sitting between them. The CDR3 region is CASTKGNLNTEAFF. The CDR3, as DNA: TGTGCCAGTACAAAGGGGAATTTGAACACTGAAGCTTTCTTT.

This clonotype was seen ten or more times. The V and J genes are TRBV18 and TRBJ2-5; tentatively, D is TRBD1 (5 bases). The CDR3 extends over 13 amino acids. The V and J ends lost 4 bases and 0 bases respectively, with 6 bases between them. Germline assignment: CDR1 KGHSH and CDR2 LQKENI. CDR3 in amino acids: CASSQGYQETQYF. CDR3 coding DNA: TGTGCCAGCTCACAGGGGTACCAAGAGACCCAGTACTTC.